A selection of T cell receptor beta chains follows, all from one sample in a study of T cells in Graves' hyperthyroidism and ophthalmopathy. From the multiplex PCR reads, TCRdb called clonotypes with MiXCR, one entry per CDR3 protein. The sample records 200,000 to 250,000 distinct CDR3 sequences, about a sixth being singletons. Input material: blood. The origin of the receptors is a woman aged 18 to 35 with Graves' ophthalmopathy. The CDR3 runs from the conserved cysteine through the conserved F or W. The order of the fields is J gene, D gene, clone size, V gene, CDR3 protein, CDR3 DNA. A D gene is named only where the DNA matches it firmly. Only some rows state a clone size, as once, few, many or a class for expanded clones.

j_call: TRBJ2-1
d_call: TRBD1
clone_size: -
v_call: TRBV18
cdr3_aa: CASSPGTGAEQFF
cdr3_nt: TGTGCCAGCTCACCCGGGACAGGGGCTGAGCAGTTCTTC

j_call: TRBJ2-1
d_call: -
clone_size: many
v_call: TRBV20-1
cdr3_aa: CSARAGTGYNEQFF
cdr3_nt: TGCAGTGCTAGAGCAGGGACGGGGTACAATGAGCAGTTCTTC

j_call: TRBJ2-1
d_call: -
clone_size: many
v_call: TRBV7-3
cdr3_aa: CASSSQPGGRNEQFF
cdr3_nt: TGTGCCAGCAGCTCCCAACCGGGGGGCCGAAATGAGCAGTTCTTC

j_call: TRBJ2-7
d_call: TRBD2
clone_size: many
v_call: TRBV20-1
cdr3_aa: CSARTSEAYEQYF
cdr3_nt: TGCAGTGCTAGAACTAGCGAGGCCTACGAGCAGTACTTC

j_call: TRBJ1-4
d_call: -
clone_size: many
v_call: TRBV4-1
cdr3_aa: CASSQETGSGEKLFF
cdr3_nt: TGCGCCAGCAGCCAAGAAACAGGGAGCGGGGAAAAACTGTTTTTT

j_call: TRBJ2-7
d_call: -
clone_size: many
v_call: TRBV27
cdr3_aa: CASSKPQPLAPHEQYF
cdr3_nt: TGTGCCAGCAGTAAGCCCCAGCCGCTAGCTCCCCACGAGCAGTACTTC

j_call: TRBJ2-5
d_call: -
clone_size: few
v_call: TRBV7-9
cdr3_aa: CASSLLSSDRFQETQYF
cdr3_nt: TGTGCCAGCAGCTTACTCTCTAGCGACCGCTTTCAAGAGACCCAGTACTTC

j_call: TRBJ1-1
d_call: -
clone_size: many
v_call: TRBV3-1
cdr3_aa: CASSPNGAYEAFF
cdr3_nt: TGTGCCAGCAGCCCAAACGGTGCTTACGAAGCTTTCTTT

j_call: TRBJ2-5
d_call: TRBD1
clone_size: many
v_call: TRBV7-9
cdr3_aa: CASSVQGARETQYF
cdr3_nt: TGTGCCAGCAGCGTCCAGGGGGCGCGGGAGACCCAGTACTTC

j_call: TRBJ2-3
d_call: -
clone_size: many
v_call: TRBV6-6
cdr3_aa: CASSYSMGGGITDTQYF
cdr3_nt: TGTGCCAGCAGTTACTCGATGGGAGGGGGGATCACAGATACGCAGTATTTT

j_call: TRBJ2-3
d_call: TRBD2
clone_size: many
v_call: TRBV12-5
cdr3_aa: CASGLVHSGGASDTQYF
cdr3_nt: TGTGCTAGTGGTTTGGTACATAGCGGGGGGGCATCGGATACGCAGTATTTT

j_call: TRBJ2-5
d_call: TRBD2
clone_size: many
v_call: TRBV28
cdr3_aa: CASSLFSSGQETQYF
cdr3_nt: TGTGCCAGCAGTTTATTTTCTAGCGGCCAAGAGACCCAGTACTTC

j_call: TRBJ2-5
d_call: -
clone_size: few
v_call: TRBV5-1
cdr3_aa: CASSNPDSPGTQYF
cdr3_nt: TGCGCCAGCAGCAACCCGGACAGCCCGGGGACCCAGTACTTC

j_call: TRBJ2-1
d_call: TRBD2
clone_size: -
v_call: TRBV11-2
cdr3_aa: CASSLGLAGGGEQFF
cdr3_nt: TGTGCCAGCAGCCTCGGACTAGCGGGAGGGGGGGAGCAGTTCTTC

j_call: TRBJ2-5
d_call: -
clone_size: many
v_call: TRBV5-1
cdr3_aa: CASSGDPGRWETQYF
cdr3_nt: TGCGCCAGCAGCGGCGACCCGGGAAGATGGGAGACCCAGTACTTC

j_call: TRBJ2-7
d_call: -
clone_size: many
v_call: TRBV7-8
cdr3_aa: CASSLRMRYEQYF
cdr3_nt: TGTGCCAGCAGCTTAAGGATGCGCTACGAGCAGTACTTC

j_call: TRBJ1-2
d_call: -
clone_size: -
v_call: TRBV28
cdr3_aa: CASSFWPGDGYTF
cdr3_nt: TGTGCCAGCAGTTTTTGGCCCGGGGACGGCTACACCTTC

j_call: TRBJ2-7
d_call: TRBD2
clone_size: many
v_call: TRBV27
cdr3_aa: CASSYSGREPYEQYF
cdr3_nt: TGTGCCAGCAGTTATAGCGGGAGAGAACCTTACGAGCAGTACTTC